This is a list of T cell receptor beta chains from one sample in a study of cytomegalovirus exposure and HLA in healthy donors. Measured with immunoSEQ multiplex PCR; TCRdb has only the in-frame clones, and not every one. The table lists about 160,000 clones, roughly 85% of them singletons. Sequenced material: PBMCs. These TCRs come from a man aged 40-55 years in good health and CMV-seronegative. The CDR3 runs from the conserved cysteine through the conserved F or W. The D gene is left open where the match is weak. Not all rows give a size; the values are once, few, many and, for expanded clones, a class.

V gene: TRBV27; clone size: -; D gene: TRBD2; J gene: TRBJ2-7; CDR3 protein: CASSLSGYGREGPPEQYF; CDR3 DNA: TGTGCCAGCAGTTTATCGGGGTACGGGCGGGAGGGTCCCCCCGAGCAGTACTTC
V gene: TRBV18; clone size: -; D gene: TRBD2; J gene: TRBJ2-3; CDR3 protein: CASSPLSTGLADTDTQYF; CDR3 DNA: TGTGCCAGCTCACCACTCTCGACTGGGCTAGCGGACACAGATACGCAGTATTTT
V gene: TRBV5-1; clone size: -; D gene: TRBD1; J gene: TRBJ2-2; CDR3 protein: CASRGTGGLGELFF; CDR3 DNA: TGCGCCAGCAGGGGGACAGGGGGCCTCGGGGAGCTGTTTTTT
V gene: TRBV27; clone size: -; D gene: -; J gene: TRBJ2-7; CDR3 protein: CASSYRTRQYF; CDR3 DNA: TGTGCCAGCAGTTACCGGACACGGCAGTACTTC
V gene: TRBV5-6; clone size: -; D gene: -; J gene: TRBJ1-5; CDR3 protein: CASSPGGGFNQPQHF; CDR3 DNA: TGTGCCAGCAGCCCCGGTGGGGGGTTTAATCAGCCCCAGCATTTT
V gene: TRBV7-2; clone size: -; D gene: TRBD2; J gene: TRBJ2-5; CDR3 protein: CASSPRQGLAGQETQYF; CDR3 DNA: TGTGCCAGCAGCCCTAGACAGGGACTAGCGGGTCAAGAGACCCAGTACTTC
V gene: TRBV6-1; clone size: -; D gene: TRBD2; J gene: TRBJ2-7; CDR3 protein: CASSERGGEQYF; CDR3 DNA: TGTGCCAGCAGTGAACGGGGGGGGGAGCAGTACTTC
V gene: TRBV4-3; clone size: -; D gene: TRBD2; J gene: TRBJ2-2; CDR3 protein: CASSQDWLAGARELFF; CDR3 DNA: TGCGCCAGCAGCCAAGATTGGCTAGCGGGAGCAAGGGAGCTGTTTTTT
V gene: TRBV7-8; clone size: -; D gene: TRBD1; J gene: TRBJ2-7; CDR3 protein: CASSPPTGQGSYEQYF; CDR3 DNA: TGTGCCAGCAGCCCACCCACGGGACAGGGTAGTTACGAGCAGTACTTC
V gene: TRBV7-9; clone size: -; D gene: -; J gene: TRBJ2-2; CDR3 protein: CASSLDSHRTGELFF; CDR3 DNA: TGTGCCAGCAGCCTCGACAGTCATCGCACCGGGGAGCTGTTTTTT
V gene: TRBV4-1; clone size: -; D gene: -; J gene: TRBJ2-6; CDR3 protein: CASSQDPGAGANVLTF; CDR3 DNA: TGCGCCAGCAGCCAAGATCCGGGAGCTGGGGCCAACGTCCTGACTTTC
V gene: TRBV5-1; clone size: -; D gene: TRBD1; J gene: TRBJ1-2; CDR3 protein: CASSSRQGPSYGYTF; CDR3 DNA: TGCGCCAGCAGCTCAAGACAGGGACCCTCCTATGGCTACACCTTC
V gene: TRBV7-9; clone size: few; D gene: -; J gene: TRBJ1-3; CDR3 protein: CSSSFKTGTSGNTIYF; CDR3 DNA: TGTTCCAGCAGTTTTAAGACAGGCACCTCTGGAAACACCATATATTTT